A single sample is the source of the 15 T cell receptor beta chains below, sequenced in a study of shared T cell receptors in the human thymus. Here immunoSEQ multiplex PCR was the method, and the copy in TCRdb shows in-frame clones only, minus some. This sample yields roughly 700,000 clones, of which approximately 87% are seen a single time; around 0.01% belongs to the top ten. These data also formed part of another study, on human thymus T cells.

Material for sequencing was thymocytes. The source is a boy less than two years old with a congenital heart defect.

The gene calls are TRBV6-5 and TRBJ2-7; weak D call: TRBD1 (5 bases). The CDR3 loop spans 14 amino acids. The V gene's germline CDR1 is MNHEY and CDR2 SVGAGI. The germline V and J ends were trimmed by 0 bases and 3 bases, with 9 bases remaining between them. The CDR3 DNA is TGTGCCAGCAGTTACTCTCAGGACAACTACGAGCAGTACTTC. It encodes CASSYSQDNYEQYF.

This clone was recorded once. The chain combines TRBV27 with TRBJ1-4; tentatively, D is TRBD1 (6 bases). The germline V gene encodes CDR1 MNHEY and CDR2 SMNVEV (reference sequence). This CDR3 region has 13 residues. V was pared by 0 bases and J by 8 bases, with 7 bases between. The CDR3: CASSLSRGEKLFF. Here the CDR3 DNA reads TGTGCCAGCAGTTTATCGAGGGGGGAAAAACTGTTTTTT.

The J gene is TRBJ2-1, the V gene TRBV6-5; TRBD2 matches at 12 bases. V lost 0 bases, J lost 7 bases, and 4 bases stayed unmatched. Germline assignment: CDR1 MNHEY and CDR2 SVGAGI. This CDR3 is 16 amino acids long. The CDR3 nucleotides read TGTGCCAGCAGTTACTCTCGACTAGCGGGAGTTAATGAGCAGTTCTTC. It is translated as CASSYSRLAGVNEQFF.

This clone was counted once. The chain recombines TRBV5-1 with TRBJ2-1; 9 bases fit TRBD1. The CDR3 is 22 amino acids. V gave up 4 bases and J gave up 2 bases; unmatched junction bases: 25. The germline V gene has CDR1 SGHRS and CDR2 YFSETQ. The CDR3 protein is CASSPSGTGIPGAGSPYNEQFF. CDR3 bases: TGCGCCAGCAGCCCCTCCGGGACAGGGATACCCGGCGCCGGGAGCCCCTACAATGAGCAGTTCTTC.

This sequence joins TRBV5-4 and TRBJ2-3, with D possibly matching TRBD2 (7 bases). This CDR3 region has 15 residues. Germline values: CDR1 SGHNT, CDR2 YYREEE (reference sequence). Between the trimmed V and J ends, which lost 4 bases and 6 bases, there was a span of 18 bases. The CDR3 DNA sequence: TGTGCCAGCAGCCCTAATCCGCGGGGGCGGGATACGCAGTATTTT. It is translated as CASSPNPRGRDTQYF.

The rearrangement uses TRBV7-8 and TRBJ1-2; D is uncertain. Germline lookup yields CDR1 SGHVS and CDR2 FQNEAQ. The CDR3 is 16 amino acids. V gave up 1 base and J gave up 4 bases, with 16 bases separating them. The CDR3 nucleotides are TGTGCCAGCAGCTTAGTATCGCAGGCTCCCATCTATGGCTACACCTTC. The encoded protein is CASSLVSQAPIYGYTF.

The DNA for the CDR3 is TGTGCCAGCAGCCAAGTGGGGGAAGGACTAGCGGCATACAATGAGCAGTTCTTC. This codes for CASSQVGEGLAAYNEQFF. The rearrangement links TRBV4-2 to TRBJ2-1; TRBD2 matches at 10 bases. The V gene end was trimmed by 1 base and the J gene end by 4 bases; junction bases not matched to a gene: 10. This CDR3 region has 18 residues. From germline, CDR1 is LGHNA and CDR2 YNFKEQ.

The genes are TRBV6-6 and TRBJ1-2; D not resolved. This CDR3 contains 15 residues. The ends were cut back, 4 bases at V and 2 bases at J, with 14 bases in the middle. CDR1 MNHNY and CDR2 SVGAGI come from the germline V gene (reference sequence). CDR3 amino acids: CASSSTSRLNYGYTF. Here the CDR3 DNA reads TGTGCCAGCAGTTCAACCTCACGGTTAAACTATGGCTACACCTTC.

The chain employs TRBV27 and TRBJ2-7; 10 nucleotides agree with TRBD1. V shed 5 bases and J 5 bases; nucleotides not matched to a gene: 9. This CDR3 is 15 amino acids long. The germline CDR1 and CDR2 sequences are MNHEY and SMNVEV (reference sequence). The CDR3 DNA reads as TGTGCCAGCAGTCCCAGACAGGGGGCGGAGGACGAGCAGTACTTC. It codes for CASSPRQGAEDEQYF.

This chain links TRBV4-1 with TRBJ2-7; TRBD2 matches 16 bases. CDR1 and CDR2 (germline): MGHRA, YSYEKL. V trimming: 4 bases; J trimming: 6 bases; junction bases outside the gene matches: 6. The CDR3 is made up of 16 amino acids. The CDR3 spells CASSPGTSGRAGEQYF. DNA of the CDR3: TGCGCCAGCAGCCCCGGGACTAGCGGGAGGGCCGGCGAGCAGTACTTC.

The chain links TRBV10-3 to TRBJ2-7; tentative D call: TRBD2 (5 bases). CDR3 length: 14 amino acids. Per the germline V gene, CDR1 is ENHRY and CDR2 is SYGVKD. V was pared by 5 bases and J by 3 bases, with 14 bases between. In DNA, the CDR3 is TGTGCCATCAGTAGAGAGGGTTTAGACTACGAGCAGTACTTC. Its translation is CAISREGLDYEQYF.

V and J are TRBV7-9 and TRBJ2-7, with D hard to call. The CDR3 totals 13 residues. Trimming stripped 6 bases from V and 2 bases from J, with 11 bases between. The germline V gene has CDR1 SEHNR and CDR2 FQNEAQ (reference sequence). This CDR3 reads CASSSTDTYEQYF. CDR3 coding DNA: TGTGCCAGCAGTTCTACAGATACCTACGAGCAGTACTTC.

The chain uses TRBV5-1 and TRBJ2-1; tentative D call: TRBD1 (6 bases). This CDR3 comprises 13 residues. V was shortened by 0 bases and J by 8 bases, with 9 bases between the two germline ends. The germline V gene encodes CDR1 SGHRS and CDR2 YFSETQ. The CDR3 DNA is TGCGCCAGCAGCTTGGCAGGGGAACATGAGCAGTTCTTC. Translating gives CASSLAGEHEQFF.

A note on this clone: This CDR3 is also generated by other DNA sequences in the sample. CDR3 residues: CSVRGGGYTF. In DNA, the CDR3 is TGCAGCGTTAGGGGGGGCGGCTACACCTTC. The chain uses TRBV29-1 and TRBJ1-2, with D maybe TRBD1 (6 bases). Trimming took 5 bases from V and 8 from J, leaving 9 bases between them. CDR1 is SQVTM, CDR2 ANQGSEA, per germline. This CDR3 has 10 amino acids.

CDR3 amino acids: CASSLWGGHYEQYF. The CDR3 DNA sequence: TGTGCCAGCAGTTTATGGGGGGGGCACTACGAGCAGTACTTC. The chain uses TRBV27 and TRBJ2-7, with D perhaps TRBD2 (7 bases). From germline, CDR1 is MNHEY and CDR2 SMNVEV (reference sequence). This CDR3 is built from 14 residues. V lost 1 base to trimming and J lost 3 bases, with 10 bases between them.